The 21 T cell receptor beta chains below were found in one sample sequenced in a study of tumor-infiltrating lymphocytes in primary liver carcinoma. Unsorted whole blood supplied the blood RNA, and germline DNA was isolated too. TCR beta cDNA was prepared out of around 460 ng total RNA by means of a constant-region primer. Employing slightly modified ARM-PCR, three nested multiplex PCR rounds were run, and these gave rise to the TCR beta libraries. TRBV1-TRBV30 forward primers paired with a C-beta reverse primer drove the first two PCR rounds, approximately 11 cycles each. TCRdb fed the multiplex PCR reads into MiXCR, producing one record per CDR3 protein. The sample has 150,000 to 200,000 distinct CDR3 sequences, about two thirds seen once; the top ten hold approximately 7%. The sequenced sample consisted of peripheral blood. The receptors stem from a woman aged 60-70 years with primary liver carcinoma and hepatitis B virus infection.

The chain couples TRBV6-1 to TRBJ2-7; possibly TRBD1 or TRBD2 for D (5 bases each). The V gene lost 6 bases and the J gene lost 7 bases, with 10 bases spanning the gap. Germline-derived CDR1 and CDR2 are MNHNS and SASEGT. The CDR3 has 11 residues. DNA of the CDR3: TGTGCCAGCAGCCCCGAGGGGGAGCAGTACTTC. Translation gives CASSPEGEQYF.

About this clonotype: The junction and the germline gene differ at one end; a read error may be behind it. The gene calls are TRBV11-3 and TRBJ1-1, with D possibly TRBD1 on 6 matching bases. The germline gives CDR1 SGHNT, CDR2 YENEEA. This CDR3 region has 15 residues. CDR3 loop: CASSFPDRWYTEAFF. CDR3 nucleotide sequence: TGTGCCAGCAGCTTCCCCGACAGGTGGTACACTGAAGCCTTCTTT.

The chain has TRBV28 and TRBJ1-2; 9 nucleotides match TRBD1. The ends lost 8 bases at V and 4 bases at J; junction bases unmatched: 14. The CDR3 loop spans 16 amino acids. Germline CDR1 reads MDHEN; CDR2 reads SYDVKM. The CDR3 nucleotides are TGTGCCAGCGGCCGGGACAGGGTAGGCGCTAGCTATGGCTACACCTTC. Protein product: CASGRDRVGASYGYTF.

This clonotype came up many times. The gene calls are TRBV29-1 and TRBJ1-2, with TRBD1 as a possible D gene (5 bases). The germline V gene has CDR1 SQVTM and CDR2 ANQGSEA. V lost 6 bases and J 10 bases, leaving 18 bases between the germline ends. CDR3 length equals 12 residues. The CDR3 protein is CSVVLGTAVYTF. The CDR3 coding sequence is TGCAGCGTCGTACTGGGGACGGCCGTCTACACCTTC.

The chain has TRBV5-1 and TRBJ1-4, with a tentative D call TRBD1 (6 bases). The V gene lost 1 base and the J gene lost 6 bases, with 10 bases spanning the gap. There are 14 residues in the CDR3. Germline lookup yields CDR1 SGHRS and CDR2 YFSETQ. CDR3 coding DNA: TGCGCCAGCAGCTTGTCAGGGGCTTATGAAAAACTGTTTTTT. Translating it yields CASSLSGAYEKLFF.

With regard to this clonotype: The junction does not match germline at one end; this may be a read error. The chain couples TRBV4-2 to TRBJ2-7; 10 bases agree with TRBD1. CDR3 length: 15 amino acids. Per the germline V gene, CDR1 is LGHNA and CDR2 is YNFKEQ. CDR3 sequence reads: CAGSQCGQGGNEQYF. The CDR3 coding sequence is TGTGCCGGCAGCCAATGTGGACAGGGGGGGAACGAGCAGTACTTC.

This clonotype was found many times. V usage is TRBV14 and J usage is TRBJ2-3, with 10 nucleotides matching TRBD2. In germline, CDR1 is SGHDN, CDR2 FVKESK. V lost 2 bases to trimming and J lost 0 bases; unmatched junction nucleotides: 5. The CDR3 consists of 17 residues. CDR3 residues: CASSQWTSGASTDTQYF. The CDR3 nucleotides are TGTGCCAGCAGCCAATGGACTAGCGGAGCTAGCACAGATACGCAGTATTTT.

The chain links TRBV4-2 to TRBJ2-5; TRBD2 matches 10 bases. CDR3 length equals 18 residues. From germline, CDR1 is LGHNA and CDR2 YNFKEQ. The J segment lost 0 bases and the V segment lost 7 bases, leaving 14 bases of the junction unmatched. As DNA, the CDR3 is TGTGCCAGCAACCGACAACTCCCAGCGGGAGGGTACCAAGAGACCCAGTACTTC. This gives the protein CASNRQLPAGGYQETQYF.

On this clonotype itself: A much bigger clone sits one base away, suggesting this may be a read error. The chain employs TRBV6-1 and TRBJ2-3; no clear D gene. The CDR3 spans 13 residues. Germline values: CDR1 MNHNS, CDR2 SASEGT. As DNA, the CDR3 is TGTGCCAGCAGGATGGACCCCACAGATACGCACTATTTT. This gives the protein CASRMDPTDTHYF.

As for this clonotype: This sequence may be a read error, since a much larger clone differs from it by one base. V gene TRBV4-2 combines with J gene TRBJ1-2; no firm D call. Germline V gene data show CDR1 as LGHNA and CDR2 as YNFKEQ. The CDR3 is 15 amino acids. The CDR3 reads CVSSQGRALNYGYTF. The DNA for the CDR3 is TGTGTCAGCAGCCAAGGAAGGGCACTCAACTATGGCTACACCTTC.

For this clonotype: Just one base apart from a much larger clone, this may be a read error. The chain has TRBV6-5 and TRBJ2-1; D possibly corresponds to TRBD1 (6 bases). The V and J ends lost 5 bases and 0 bases respectively, with 11 bases between them. This CDR3 region has 15 residues. Germline-derived CDR1 and CDR2 are MNHEY and SVGAGI. CDR3 sequence: CASSVAGASYNEQFF. CDR3 DNA: TGTGCCAGCAGTGTGGCAGGGGCCTCCTACAATGAGCAGTTCTTC.

This clonotype was picked up one time. Germline is not matched at one junction end, which may reflect a read error. The chain uses TRBV11-2 and TRBJ2-2; tentative D call: TRBD1 (6 bases). The CDR3 is made up of 14 amino acids. Germline values: CDR1 SGHAT, CDR2 FQNNGV. CDR3 sequence: CAGTGQPNTGKLFF. CDR3 DNA sequence: TGTGCCGGTACAGGACAGCCGAACACCGGGAAGCTGTTTTTT.

Notes on this clonotype: This could be a read error, since a much larger clone is one nucleotide away. The chain combines TRBV7-8 with TRBJ2-7; D may be TRBD2 (6 bases). Germline-derived CDR1 and CDR2 are SGHVS and FQNEAQ. The CDR3 has 16 amino acids. V shed 3 bases and J shed 0 bases, with 15 bases lying between them. For the CDR3, the DNA is TGTGCCAGCAGCTTCGGCGGGCCAGCGGGCTCCTACGAGCAGTACTTC. This translates into CASSFGGPAGSYEQYF.

As regards this clonotype: One end of the junction fails to match germline, which may point to a read error. The J gene is TRBJ2-3, the V gene TRBV11-2, with D unclear. Germline assignment: CDR1 SGHAT and CDR2 FQNNGV. CDR3 length: 13 amino acids. As DNA, the CDR3 is TGTGCCGGCAGCTTAGATCGAGGAGTCACGCAGTATTTT. It yields the protein CAGSLDRGVTQYF. The variable domain in full, completed from reference TRBV11-2 and TRBJ2-3, reads EAGVAQSPRYKIIEKRQSVAFWCNPISGHATLYWYQQILGQGPKLLIQFQNNGVVDDSQLPKDRFSAERLKGVDSTLKIQPAKLEDSAVYLCAGSLDRGVTQYFGPGTRLTVL.

This clonotype was counted a single time. A much larger clone is a single base away; this may be a read error. The chain has TRBV4-2 and TRBJ1-3; TRBD1 aligns across 7 bases. Germline CDR1 and CDR2: LGHNA and YNFKEQ. The CDR3 runs 16 residues. V shed 1 base, J shed 4 bases, and the junction held 7 bases outside the gene matches. CDR3: CASSQVPWTGGNTIYF. CDR3 DNA: TGTGCCAGCAGCCAAGTCCCCTGGACAGGAGGAAACACCATATATTTT.

This chain joins TRBV4-1 and TRBJ2-7, with D unclear. The CDR3 spans 17 residues. Trimming took 4 bases from V and 2 from J, leaving 21 bases between them. CDR1 is MGHRA, CDR2 YSYEKL, per germline. The CDR3 DNA reads as TGCGCCAGCAGCCGAGACCGTGGCGGAGTTGGGACCTACGAGCAGTACTTC. Residues: CASSRDRGGVGTYEQYF.

This clonotype was seen once. The gene calls are TRBV28 and TRBJ2-7; D is undetermined. This CDR3 has 15 amino acids. Germline CDR1 and CDR2: MDHEN and SYDVKM. The V end lost 3 bases, the J end lost 0 bases, and 12 bases lay between the germline ends. CDR3 loop: CASSLGSISSYEQYF. CDR3 in DNA: TGTGCCAGCAGTTTGGGCAGTATAAGCTCCTACGAGCAGTACTTC.

Turning to this clonotype: This may be a read error, as it is one base from a much larger clone. The chain combines TRBV6-5 with TRBJ1-5, with D possibly TRBD1 on 5 matching bases. The ends were cut back, 2 bases at V and 2 bases at J, with 10 bases in the middle. CDR1 is MNHEY and CDR2 is SVGAGI in the germline V gene. The length of the CDR3 is 15 residues. CDR3 in DNA: TGTGCCAGCAGTTACCCGGGGCAGGGCAATCAGCCCCAGCATTTT. Its protein is CASSYPGQGNQPQHF.

Concerning this clonotype: The CDR3 does not end in the conserved phenylalanine or tryptophan, so this is likely a read error. The chain combines TRBV6-6 with TRBJ2-3; 11 nucleotides align to TRBD1. CDR3 size: 14 residues. CDR1 is MNHNY and CDR2 is SVGAGI in the germline V gene (reference sequence). V lost 6 bases to trimming and J lost 5 bases; unmatched junction nucleotides: 4. Here the CDR3 reads CASSYGTGGDTQYV. CDR3 DNA sequence: TGTGCCAGCAGCTACGGGACAGGGGGAGATACGCAGTATGTT.

The table lists this clonotype with a few counts. V gene TRBV4-1 combines with J gene TRBJ2-7; 11 bases align to TRBD2. V shed 0 bases and J 7 bases; nucleotides not matched to a gene: 8. Looked up from germline, CDR1 is MGHRA and CDR2 is YSYEKL. The CDR3 sequence is 16 residues long. This CDR3 reads CASSQEKGLAAKEQYF. The CDR3 DNA reads as TGCGCCAGCAGCCAAGAGAAGGGACTAGCGGCGAAAGAGCAGTACTTC.

This clonotype occurred many times. The V and J genes are TRBV6-5 and TRBJ2-2; 14 nucleotides line up with TRBD2. Germline CDR1 is MNHEY and CDR2 is SVGAGI. Germline trimming cut 6 bases from V and 5 bases from J; bases unmatched to any gene: 11. CDR3 size: 18 residues. CDR3 bases: TGTGCCAGCAGACCCCCCGGACTAGCGGGAGGTTTGACCGGGGAGCTGTTTTTT. It is translated as CASRPPGLAGGLTGELFF.